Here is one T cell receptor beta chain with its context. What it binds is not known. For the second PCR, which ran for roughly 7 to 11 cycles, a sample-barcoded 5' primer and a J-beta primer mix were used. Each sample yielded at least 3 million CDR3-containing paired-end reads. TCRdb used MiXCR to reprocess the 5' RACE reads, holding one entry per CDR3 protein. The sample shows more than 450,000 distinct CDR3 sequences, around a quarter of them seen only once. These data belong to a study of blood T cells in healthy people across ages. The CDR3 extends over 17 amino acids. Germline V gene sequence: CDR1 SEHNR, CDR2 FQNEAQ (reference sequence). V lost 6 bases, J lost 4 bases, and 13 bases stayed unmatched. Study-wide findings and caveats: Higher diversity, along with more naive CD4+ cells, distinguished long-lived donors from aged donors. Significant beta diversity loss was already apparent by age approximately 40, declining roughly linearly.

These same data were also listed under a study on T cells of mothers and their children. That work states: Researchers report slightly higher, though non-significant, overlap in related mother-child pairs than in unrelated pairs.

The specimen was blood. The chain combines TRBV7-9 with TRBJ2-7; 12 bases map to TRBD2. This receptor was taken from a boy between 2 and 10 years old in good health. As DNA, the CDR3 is TGTGCCAGCAGTTCCCATAGGACTAGCGGGAATACGTACGAGCAGTACTTC. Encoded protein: CASSSHRTSGNTYEQYF.